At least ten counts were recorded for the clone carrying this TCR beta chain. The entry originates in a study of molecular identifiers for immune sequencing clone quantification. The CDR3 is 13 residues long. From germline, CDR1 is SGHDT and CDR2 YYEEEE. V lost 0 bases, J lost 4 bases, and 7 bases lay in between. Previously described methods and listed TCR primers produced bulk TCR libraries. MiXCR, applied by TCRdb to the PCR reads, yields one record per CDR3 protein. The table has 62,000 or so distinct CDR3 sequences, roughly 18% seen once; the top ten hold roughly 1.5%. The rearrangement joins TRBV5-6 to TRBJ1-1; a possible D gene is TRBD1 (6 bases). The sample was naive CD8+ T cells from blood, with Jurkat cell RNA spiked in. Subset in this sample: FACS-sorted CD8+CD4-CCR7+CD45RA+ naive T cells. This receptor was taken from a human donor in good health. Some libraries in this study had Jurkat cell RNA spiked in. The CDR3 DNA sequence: TGTGCCAGCAGCTTGGGCAGGGGCACTGAAGCTTTCTTT. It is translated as CASSLGRGTEAFF.